Shown below are 32 T cell receptor beta chains from a single sample sequenced in a study of blood T cells in healthy people across ages (dated by TCRdb to 2015 to 2017). Libraries were built with 5' RACE. These reads were obtained on an Illumina HiSeq 2500. A second 7 to 11 cycle PCR used a sample-barcoded 5' primer and a J-beta primer mix. TCRdb took the public reads, trimmed them with fastp at Q25, ran MiXCR for clone calling and kept in-frame beta chains. Under each unique CDR3 protein, matching rows form one entry showing the most common genes and DNA. In this sample the table shows approximately 830,000 distinct CDR3 sequences, approximately 59% of which occur a single time. The biggest ten clones account for about 30% of the sample. Sequencing was done on a sample of blood. The origin of the receptors is a man between 25 and 39 years old in good health.

The J gene is TRBJ1-6, the V gene TRBV7-2; possibly TRBD1 for D (5 bases). Looked up from germline, CDR1 is SGHTA and CDR2 is FQGNSA. The CDR3 consists of 14 residues. V gave up 10 bases and J gave up 7 bases, with 17 bases separating them. CDR3: CATASRSGNSPLHF. Written as DNA, the CDR3 is TGTGCCACCGCATCCCGGTCAGGGAATTCACCCCTCCACTTT.

The chain uses TRBV6-2 or TRBV6-3 and TRBJ2-4; possible D gene TRBD1, 6 bases. The end of the DNA aligns better with TRBJ2-7, so the J call may be wrong. The CDR3 length is 12 residues. CDR1 MNHEY and CDR2 SVGEGT come from the germline V gene. As DNA, the CDR3 is TGTGCCAGCCGAAACAGGGTTTACGAGCAGTACTTC. Its translation is CASRNRVYEQYF.

The chain is built from TRBV28 and TRBJ2-4; D not resolved. The tail of the sequence fits TRBJ2-7 better, so the J call may be wrong. The CDR3 contains 12 residues. CDR1 MDHEN and CDR2 SYDVKM come from the germline V gene. The CDR3 coding sequence is TGTGCCGCCATAGGACGGATTTACGAGCAGTACTTC. It is translated as CAAIGRIYEQYF.

This clonotype was observed a few times. CDR3 nucleotides: TGTGCCAGCAGCCCACACGGGCAGGGAAGGGATAGCAATCAGCCCCAGCATTTT. It is translated as CASSPHGQGRDSNQPQHF. This sequence joins TRBV4-2 and TRBJ1-5, with a possible D match to TRBD1 (5 bases). Per germline, CDR1 LGHNA and CDR2 YNFKEQ. This CDR3 comprises 18 residues. The V gene lost 4 bases and the J gene lost 0 bases, with 19 bases spanning the gap.

CDR3: CSARGYQPQHF. CDR3 nucleotides: TGCAGTGCTCGGGGTTATCAGCCCCAGCATTTT. The chain employs TRBV20-1 and TRBJ1-5; no firm D call. The germline CDR1 and CDR2 sequences are DFQATT and SNEGSKA (reference sequence). The V gene lost 5 bases and the J gene lost 5 bases, with 7 bases spanning the gap. This CDR3 contains 11 residues.

This rearrangement joins TRBV6-1 to TRBJ2-7, with unresolved D. Germline values: CDR1 MNHNS, CDR2 SASEGT. The CDR3 has 14 residues. Trimming took off 2 bases at V and 2 bases at J, with 10 bases between the two ends. The CDR3 is CASSESQRPYEQYF. CDR3 bases: TGTGCCAGCAGTGAATCTCAGCGACCCTACGAGCAGTACTTC.

The chain couples TRBV9 to TRBJ2-4; TRBD2 is a possible D gene (5 bases). The V gene's germline CDR1 is SGDLS and CDR2 YYNGEE. The V gene lost 0 bases and the J gene lost 7 bases, with 11 bases spanning the gap. The CDR3 runs 14 residues. The CDR3 loop is CASSVGGRANIQYF. The CDR3 DNA sequence: TGTGCCAGCAGCGTAGGAGGGAGAGCGAACATTCAGTACTTC.

This chain uses TRBV3-1 with TRBJ2-5, with 12 bases lining up with TRBD2. The germline gives CDR1 LGHDT, CDR2 YNNKEL (reference sequence). CDR3 length: 15 residues. With 2 bases clipped from V and 10 bases from J, the junction kept 8 bases outside the gene matches. DNA of the CDR3: TGTGCCAGCAGCCAAAATCTAGCGGGGGGGTCCGACCAGTACTTC. Translating gives CASSQNLAGGSDQYF.

The CDR3: CSVGEGGNEQFF. The CDR3 nucleotides read TGCAGCGTTGGCGAGGGAGGGAATGAGCAGTTCTTC. The chain couples TRBV29-1 to TRBJ2-1, with TRBD2 matching 7 bases. The V and J ends lost 4 bases and 7 bases, in that order; junction bases with no gene match: 4. Per the germline V gene, CDR1 is SQVTM and CDR2 is ANQGSEA. This CDR3 has 12 residues.

Ten or more counts support this clonotype. J is TRBJ1-2 and V is TRBV15; no reliable D call. CDR1 is LNHNV, CDR2 YYDKDF, per germline (reference sequence). The CDR3 spans 12 residues. Trimming removed 0 bases from V and 8 bases from J, with 7 bases in between. The DNA of the CDR3 is TGTGCCACCAGCAGAGATAAAGGCGGCTACACCTTC. Translation: CATSRDKGGYTF.

The rearrangement links TRBV12-3 or TRBV12-4 to TRBJ1-5; D might be TRBD1 (6 bases). The CDR3 extends over 14 amino acids. V lost 5 bases and J 6 bases, leaving 14 bases between the germline ends. The CDR3 loop is CASSPQGRRQPQHF. CDR3 in DNA: TGTGCCAGCAGTCCACAGGGTCGGCGTCAGCCCCAGCATTTT.

The J gene is TRBJ2-1, the V gene TRBV20-1, with 9 bases lining up with TRBD2. Unmatched junction bases numbered 11, after V lost 1 base and J lost 4 bases. The length of the CDR3 is 17 residues. Germline CDR1 reads DFQATT; CDR2 reads SNEGSKA (reference sequence). The CDR3 bases are TGCAGTGCTAGAGCCTTGGCGGGGGGGGAATTTTACAATGAGCAGTTCTTC. This translates into CSARALAGGEFYNEQFF.

The gene calls are TRBV6-1 and TRBJ1-4; perhaps TRBD1 as D (5 bases). Germline-derived CDR1 and CDR2 are MNHNS and SASEGT. The CDR3 spans 13 residues. V gave up 3 bases and J gave up 7 bases, with 9 bases separating them. The CDR3 sequence: CASSDWDGEKLFF. The CDR3 nucleotides are TGTGCCAGCAGTGACTGGGACGGTGAAAAACTGTTTTTT.

The chain joins TRBV6-2 or TRBV6-3 to TRBJ1-5, with TRBD1 identical over 9 bases. This CDR3 is 15 amino acids long. J was trimmed by 5 bases and V by 2 bases; bases with no gene match: 4. CDR1 and CDR2 from the germline V gene are MNHEY and SVGEGT. CDR3: CASSYRDRDDQPQHF. In DNA form, the CDR3 reads TGTGCCAGCAGTTACAGGGACAGGGACGATCAGCCCCAGCATTTT.

This clonotype was seen more than once but under ten times. This may be a read error, as it is one base from a much larger clone. The genes are TRBV20-1 and TRBJ2-5, with 10 bases matching TRBD2. Trimming took 1 base from V and 11 from J; bases not matched to a gene: 19. The CDR3 is 17 amino acids. Germline assignment: CDR1 DFQATT and CDR2 SNEGSKA (reference sequence). CDR3 region: CSARVSSGGALYNEQYF. The CDR3 bases are TGCAGTGCTAGAGTGTCCAGCGGGGGGGCCTTGTACAATGAGCAGTACTTC.

V usage is TRBV6-2 or TRBV6-3 and J usage is TRBJ2-5; TRBD1 matches at 9 bases. V lost 5 bases to trimming and J lost 2 bases; unmatched junction nucleotides: 6. Germline V lookup: CDR1 MNHEY, CDR2 SVGEGT. The CDR3 sequence is 15 residues long. The CDR3 DNA follows: TGTGCCAGCAGTCGGGGACAGGGACTGCAAGAGACCCAGTACTTC. Translating gives CASSRGQGLQETQYF.

V gene TRBV6-2 or TRBV6-3 combines with J gene TRBJ2-1; TRBD2 agrees at 14 bases. The J call is doubtful: the DNA matches TRBJ2-7 better. CDR1 and CDR2 from the germline V gene are MNHEY and SVGEGT. The CDR3 has 16 residues. The CDR3 nucleotides read TGTGCCAGCAGTATCGCGACTAGCGGGGGGGCACGAGAGCAGTACTTC. Its protein product is CASSIATSGGAREQYF.

This chain connects TRBV6-2 or TRBV6-3 to TRBJ1-2; D is unresolved. Germline CDR1 MNHEY, CDR2 SVGEGT. Between the trimmed V and J ends, which lost 11 bases and 4 bases, there was a span of 14 bases. This CDR3 is 12 amino acids long. As DNA, the CDR3 is TGTGCCTGCGGTAGGTCGCTCTATGGCTACACCTTC. It is translated as CACGRSLYGYTF.

The gene calls are TRBV5-4 and TRBJ1-1; the match to TRBD1 covers 9 bases. Germline values: CDR1 SGHNT, CDR2 YYREEE (reference sequence). V gave up 2 bases and J gave up 1 base; unmatched junction bases: 3. The CDR3 extends over 15 amino acids. The CDR3 sequence: CASSLPQGANTEAFF. Written as DNA, the CDR3 is TGTGCCAGCAGCTTACCACAGGGGGCGAACACTGAAGCTTTCTTT.

Only a few counts were recorded for this clonotype. The chain has TRBV5-1 and TRBJ2-1; D is perhaps TRBD2 (6 bases). Trimming took off 1 base at V and 6 bases at J, with 17 bases between the two ends. The germline CDR1 and CDR2 sequences are SGHRS and YFSETQ. This CDR3 comprises 16 residues. The CDR3 reads CASSLRAGSPSNEQFF. CDR3 DNA sequence: TGCGCCAGCAGCTTGAGGGCGGGGAGCCCCTCCAATGAGCAGTTCTTC. Using reference TRBV5-1 and TRBJ2-1 for the parts outside the CDR3, the full variable domain is KAGVTQTPRYLIKTRGQQVTLSCSPISGHRSVSWYQQTPGQGLQFLFEYFSETQRNKGNFPGRFSGRQFSNSRSEMNVSTLELGDSALYLCASSLRAGSPSNEQFFGPGTRLTVL.

The chain couples TRBV27 to TRBJ2-5; the match to TRBD2 covers 9 bases. J gave up 2 bases and V 4 bases, and 5 bases lay outside the gene matches. Germline V gene sequence: CDR1 MNHEY, CDR2 SMNVEV (reference sequence). CDR3 length equals 15 residues. The CDR3 DNA sequence: TGTGCCAGCAGTTGGTCTAGCGGGGTTCAAGAGACCCAGTACTTC. Residues: CASSWSSGVQETQYF.

In its sample, this clonotype was seen a few times. The chain links TRBV9 to TRBJ2-1; 7 bases agree with TRBD1. Germline V gene sequence: CDR1 SGDLS, CDR2 YYNGEE. With V trimmed by 2 bases and J by 1 base, 6 bases remained unmatched. This CDR3 comprises 16 residues. In DNA, the CDR3 is TGTGCCAGCAGCGTCACAGACAGGGTGTCCTACAATGAGCAGTTCTTC. Its protein is CASSVTDRVSYNEQFF.

CDR3: CSARGIDTYEQYF. In nucleotides, the CDR3 is TGCAGCGCGCGCGGGATTGATACCTACGAGCAGTACTTC. The J gene is TRBJ2-7, the V gene TRBV29-1; D is perhaps TRBD2 (6 bases). V was trimmed by 7 bases and J by 2 bases, leaving 15 bases between them. Germline V CDR1 and CDR2: SQVTM, ANQGSEA. CDR3 length: 13 amino acids.

This chain links TRBV5-6 with TRBJ2-5; a weak D match, TRBD1 (7 bases). This CDR3 contains 15 residues. Trimming removed 9 bases at V and 5 bases at J, with 23 bases between. The germline V gene encodes CDR1 SGHDT and CDR2 YYEEEE. The CDR3 protein is CAITLPGGTLETQYF. In DNA, the CDR3 is TGTGCCATCACCCTCCCAGGGGGGACCTTGGAGACCCAGTACTTC.

V gene TRBV20-1 combines with J gene TRBJ1-1; D not resolved. Trimming took off 0 bases at V and 1 base at J, with 6 bases between the two ends. In germline, CDR1 is DFQATT, CDR2 SNEGSKA (reference sequence). CDR3 length equals 13 residues. In nucleotides, the CDR3 is TGCAGTGCTAGAGATCGTACGAACACTGAAGCTTTCTTT. Its protein is CSARDRTNTEAFF.

The chain couples TRBV14 to TRBJ2-7, with no clear D. The end of the DNA aligns better with TRBJ2-5, so the J call may be wrong. This CDR3 region has 14 residues. Germline CDR1 is SGHDN and CDR2 is FVKESK. In nucleotides, the CDR3 is TGTGCCAGCAGCCAAGAGGCGCGTTTAGGGACCCAGTACTTC. It is translated as CASSQEARLGTQYF.

The genes are TRBV28 and TRBJ2-7, with D possibly TRBD2 on 5 matching bases. The assigned J gene may be wrong: the sequence end matches TRBJ2-5 better. Germline CDR1 MDHEN, CDR2 SYDVKM. The CDR3 is 14 residues long. Here the CDR3 reads CASSLARGTETQYF. In DNA, the CDR3 is TGTGCCAGCAGTTTAGCCCGGGGTACAGAGACCCAGTACTTC.

The rearrangement joins TRBV6-2 or TRBV6-3 to TRBJ2-3; TRBD2 matches 12 bases. CDR1 is MNHEY, CDR2 SVGEGT, per germline. Germline trimming cut 0 bases from V and 2 bases from J; bases unmatched to any gene: 6. The CDR3 consists of 18 residues. CDR3 residues: CASSYSWTSGTHTDTQYF. Written as DNA, the CDR3 is TGTGCCAGCAGTTACTCGTGGACTAGCGGGACACACACAGATACGCAGTATTTT.

This clonotype came up once. The rearrangement joins TRBV29-1 to TRBJ1-4, with D possibly TRBD1 on 5 matching bases. The CDR3 extends over 15 amino acids. V was trimmed by 0 bases and J by 7 bases, leaving 15 bases between them. Germline V gene sequence: CDR1 SQVTM, CDR2 ANQGSEA. For the CDR3, the DNA is TGCAGCGTTGAAGATGTAACTAGAGGGGCTGAAAAACTGTTTTTT. Protein sequence: CSVEDVTRGAEKLFF.

Only a few counts were recorded for this clonotype. This chain joins TRBV4-3 and TRBJ2-3; D possibly corresponds to TRBD1 (5 bases). The CDR3 consists of 16 residues. Germline CDR1 is LGHNA and CDR2 is YSLEER. V lost 4 bases and J lost 4, with 18 bases in between. CDR3 nucleotide sequence: TGCGCCAGCAGCCTTCTGTGGGGCTCCAGCGCAGATACGCAGTATTTT. Amino acids: CASSLLWGSSADTQYF.

V gene TRBV7-2 combines with J gene TRBJ2-7; TRBD2 matches 7 bases. The CDR3 covers 16 residues. Germline lookup yields CDR1 SGHTA and CDR2 FQGNSA. The trim removed 7 bases at V and 1 base at J, leaving 13 bases unmatched. CDR3 in DNA: TGTGCCAGCACCAAAAGCAGCGGGGATTTTTCCTACGAGCAGTACTTC. Translated: CASTKSSGDFSYEQYF.

This clonotype was seen a handful of times. V is TRBV5-1 and J is TRBJ2-5, with D perhaps TRBD2 (6 bases). V shed 4 bases and J shed 4 bases, with 14 bases lying between them. CDR3 length: 14 amino acids. The germline V gene has CDR1 SGHRS and CDR2 YFSETQ. The CDR3 is CASSHGGSRETQYF. The CDR3 DNA sequence: TGCGCCAGCAGCCATGGGGGGAGCAGAGAGACCCAGTACTTC. Combining the CDR3 with reference TRBV5-1 and TRBJ2-5 gives the whole variable domain KAGVTQTPRYLIKTRGQQVTLSCSPISGHRSVSWYQQTPGQGLQFLFEYFSETQRNKGNFPGRFSGRQFSNSRSEMNVSTLELGDSALYLCASSHGGSRETQYFGPGTRLLVL.